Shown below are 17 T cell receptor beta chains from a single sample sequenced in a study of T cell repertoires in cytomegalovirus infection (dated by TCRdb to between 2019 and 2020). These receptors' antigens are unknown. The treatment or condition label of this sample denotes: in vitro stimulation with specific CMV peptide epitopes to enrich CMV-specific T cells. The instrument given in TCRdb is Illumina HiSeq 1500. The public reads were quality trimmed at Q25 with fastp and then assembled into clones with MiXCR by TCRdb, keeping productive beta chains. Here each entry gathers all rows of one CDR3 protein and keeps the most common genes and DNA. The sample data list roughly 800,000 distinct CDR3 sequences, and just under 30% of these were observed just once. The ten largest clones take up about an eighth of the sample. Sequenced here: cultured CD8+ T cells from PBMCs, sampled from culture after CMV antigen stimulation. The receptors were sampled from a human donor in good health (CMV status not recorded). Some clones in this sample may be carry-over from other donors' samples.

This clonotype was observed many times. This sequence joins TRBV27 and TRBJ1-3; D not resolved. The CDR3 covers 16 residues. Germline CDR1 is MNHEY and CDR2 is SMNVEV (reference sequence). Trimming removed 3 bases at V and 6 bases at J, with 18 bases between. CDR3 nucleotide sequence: TGTGCCAGCAGTTTTGAGAACCCGTCTAGAGCAAACACCATATATTTT. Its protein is CASSFENPSRANTIYF.

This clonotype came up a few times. The CDR3 is CASSADRARYVSGYTF. The CDR3 DNA reads TGTGCCAGCAGTGCGGATAGGGCACGTTATGTATCGGGCTACACCTTC. The rearrangement links TRBV6-1 to TRBJ1-2; D remains ambiguous. CDR1 is MNHNS and CDR2 is SASEGT in the germline V gene. V lost 4 bases, J lost 8 bases, and 23 bases lay in between. This CDR3 has 16 residues.

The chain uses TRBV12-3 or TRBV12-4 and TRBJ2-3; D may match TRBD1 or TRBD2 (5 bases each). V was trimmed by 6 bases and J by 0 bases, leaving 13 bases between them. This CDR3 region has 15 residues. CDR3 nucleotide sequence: TGTGCCAGCAGCTATAAGGGACCTAGCACAGATACGCAGTATTTT. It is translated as CASSYKGPSTDTQYF.

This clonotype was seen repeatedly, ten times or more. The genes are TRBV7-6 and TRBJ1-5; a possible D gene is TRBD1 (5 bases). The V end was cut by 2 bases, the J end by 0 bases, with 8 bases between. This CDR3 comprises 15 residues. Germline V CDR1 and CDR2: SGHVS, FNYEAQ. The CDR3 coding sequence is TGTGCCAGCAGCTTATGGGGGGATAGCAATCAGCCCCAGCATTTT. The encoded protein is CASSLWGDSNQPQHF.

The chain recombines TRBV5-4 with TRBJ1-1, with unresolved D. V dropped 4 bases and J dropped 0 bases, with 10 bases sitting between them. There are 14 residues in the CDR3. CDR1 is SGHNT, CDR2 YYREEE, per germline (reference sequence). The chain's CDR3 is CASSPDKMNTEAFF. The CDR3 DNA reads TGTGCCAGCAGCCCAGACAAGATGAACACTGAAGCTTTCTTT.

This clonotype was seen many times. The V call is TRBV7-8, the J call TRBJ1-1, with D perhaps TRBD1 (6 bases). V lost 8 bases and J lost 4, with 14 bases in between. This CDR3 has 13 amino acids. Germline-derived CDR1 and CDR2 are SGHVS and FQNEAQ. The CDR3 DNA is TGTGCCAGCGGACGGGGGCGATTCACTGAAGCTTTCTTT. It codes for CASGRGRFTEAFF.

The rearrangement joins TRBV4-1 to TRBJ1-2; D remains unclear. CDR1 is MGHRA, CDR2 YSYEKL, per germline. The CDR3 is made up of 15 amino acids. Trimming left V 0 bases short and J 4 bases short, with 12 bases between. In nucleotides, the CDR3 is TGCGCCAGCAGCCAAGAAGGCGGGGAAGGCTATGGCTACACCTTC. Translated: CASSQEGGEGYGYTF.

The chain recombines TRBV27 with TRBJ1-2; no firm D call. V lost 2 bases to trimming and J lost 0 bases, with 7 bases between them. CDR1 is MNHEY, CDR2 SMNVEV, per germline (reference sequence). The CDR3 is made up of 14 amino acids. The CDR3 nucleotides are TGTGCCAGCAGTTTAATATCTACTAACTATGGCTACACCTTC. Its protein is CASSLISTNYGYTF.

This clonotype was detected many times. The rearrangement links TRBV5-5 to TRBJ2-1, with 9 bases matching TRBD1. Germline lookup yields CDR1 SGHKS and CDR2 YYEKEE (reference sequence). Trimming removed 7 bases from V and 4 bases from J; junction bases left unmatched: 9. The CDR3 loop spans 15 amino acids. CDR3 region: CASAPGTGPYNEQFF. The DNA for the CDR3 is TGTGCCAGCGCGCCAGGGACAGGGCCGTACAATGAGCAGTTCTTC. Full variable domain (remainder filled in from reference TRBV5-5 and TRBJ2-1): DAGVTQSPTHLIKTRGQQVTLRCSPISGHKSVSWYQQVLGQGPQFIFQYYEKEERGRGNFPDRFSARQFPNYSSELNVNALLLGDSALYLCASAPGTGPYNEQFFGPGTRLTVL.

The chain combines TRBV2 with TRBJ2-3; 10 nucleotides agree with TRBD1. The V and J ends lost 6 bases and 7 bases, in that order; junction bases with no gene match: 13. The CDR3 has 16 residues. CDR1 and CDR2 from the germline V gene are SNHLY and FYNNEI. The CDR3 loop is CASRGDRGENTYTQYF. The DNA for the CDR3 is TGTGCCAGCAGGGGGGACAGGGGAGAGAACACGTATACGCAGTATTTT.

The CDR3 loop reads CASSQDASLNYGYTF. The CDR3 coding sequence is TGCGCCAGCAGCCAAGATGCCAGCTTGAACTATGGCTACACCTTC. The chain couples TRBV4-1 to TRBJ1-2; no clear D. The ends were cut back, 0 bases at V and 2 bases at J, with 10 bases in the middle. CDR1 and CDR2 (germline): MGHRA, YSYEKL. The CDR3 spans 15 residues.

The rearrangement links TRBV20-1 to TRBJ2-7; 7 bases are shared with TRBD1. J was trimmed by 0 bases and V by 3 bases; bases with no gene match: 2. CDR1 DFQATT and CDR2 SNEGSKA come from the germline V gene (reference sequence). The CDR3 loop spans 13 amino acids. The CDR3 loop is CSARDRNSYEQYF. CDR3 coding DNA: TGCAGTGCTAGGGACAGGAACTCCTACGAGCAGTACTTC.

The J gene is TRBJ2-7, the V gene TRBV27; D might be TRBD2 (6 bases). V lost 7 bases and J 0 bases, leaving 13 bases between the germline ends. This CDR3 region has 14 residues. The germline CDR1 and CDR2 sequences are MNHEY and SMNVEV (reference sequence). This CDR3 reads CASKPGTDSYEQYF. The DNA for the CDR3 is TGTGCCAGCAAACCCGGGACTGACTCCTACGAGCAGTACTTC.

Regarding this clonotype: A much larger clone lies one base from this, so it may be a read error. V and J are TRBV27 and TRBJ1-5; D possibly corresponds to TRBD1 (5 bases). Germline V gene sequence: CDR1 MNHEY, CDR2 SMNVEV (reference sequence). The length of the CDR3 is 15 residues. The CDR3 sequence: CASRQGGLGNHPQHF. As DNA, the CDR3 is TGTGCCAGCAGGCAGGGTGGGTTAGGCAATCACCCCCAGCATTTT.

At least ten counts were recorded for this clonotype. CDR3 in DNA: TGTGCCAGCAGTGTGAACAGCGAGAACACTGAAGCTTTCTTT. Its translation is CASSVNSENTEAFF. This chain connects TRBV6-4 to TRBJ1-1; D remains ambiguous. Germline CDR1 and CDR2: MRHNA and SNTAGT. The CDR3 has 14 residues. V dropped 4 bases and J dropped 1 base, with 10 bases sitting between them.

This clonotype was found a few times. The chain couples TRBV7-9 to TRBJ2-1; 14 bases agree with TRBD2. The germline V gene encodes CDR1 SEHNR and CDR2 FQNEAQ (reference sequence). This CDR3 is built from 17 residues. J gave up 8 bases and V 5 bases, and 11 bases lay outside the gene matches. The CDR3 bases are TGTGCCAGCAGCCGCCGAATTGGACTAGCGGGGGGAGATGAGCAGTTCTTC. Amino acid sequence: CASSRRIGLAGGDEQFF.

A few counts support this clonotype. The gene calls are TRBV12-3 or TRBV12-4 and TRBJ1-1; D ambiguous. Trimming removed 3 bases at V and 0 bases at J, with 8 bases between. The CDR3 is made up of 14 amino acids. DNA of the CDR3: TGTGCCAGCAGTTTCGGTCCAGTGAACACTGAAGCTTTCTTT. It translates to CASSFGPVNTEAFF.